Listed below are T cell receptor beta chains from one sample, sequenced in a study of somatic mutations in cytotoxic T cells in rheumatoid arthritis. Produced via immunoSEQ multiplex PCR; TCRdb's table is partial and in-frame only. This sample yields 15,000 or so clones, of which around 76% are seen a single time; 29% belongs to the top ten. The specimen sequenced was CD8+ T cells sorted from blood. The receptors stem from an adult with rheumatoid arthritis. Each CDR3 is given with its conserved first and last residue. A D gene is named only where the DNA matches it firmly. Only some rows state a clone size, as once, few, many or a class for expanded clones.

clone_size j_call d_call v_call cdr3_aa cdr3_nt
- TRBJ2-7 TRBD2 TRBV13 CASSFGRSNEQYF TGTGCCAGCAGCTTCGGGAGGAGCAACGAGCAGTACTTC
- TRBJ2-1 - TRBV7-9 CASSLVLEGHEQFF TGTGCCAGCAGCTTAGTACTAGAAGGCCATGAGCAGTTCTTC
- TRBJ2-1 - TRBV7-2 CASSLTGEGPGVDEQFF TGTGCCAGCAGCTTAACAGGCGAGGGCCCGGGGGTAGATGAGCAGTTCTTC
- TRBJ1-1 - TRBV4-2 CASSLQLGARTEAFF TGTGCCAGCAGCTTACAATTGGGGGCTAGGACTGAAGCTTTCTTT
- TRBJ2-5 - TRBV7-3 CASSSDRGETQYF TGTGCCAGCAGCTCGGACAGAGGGGAGACCCAGTACTTC
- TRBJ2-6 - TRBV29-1 CSVPGGSGANVLTF TGCAGCGTTCCCGGGGGCTCTGGGGCCAACGTCCTGACTTTC
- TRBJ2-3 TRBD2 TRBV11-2 CASSLGRTSGTTQYF TGTGCCAGCAGCTTAGGGAGGACTAGCGGGACCACGCAGTATTTT
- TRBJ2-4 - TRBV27 CASGGAENIQYF TGTGCCAGCGGGGGAGCGGAAAACATTCAGTACTTC
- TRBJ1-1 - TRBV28 CASRSGPGGTEAFF TGTGCCAGCAGGTCGGGGCCCGGGGGCACTGAAGCTTTCTTT
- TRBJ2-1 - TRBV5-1 CASSLAGPGINNEQFF TGCGCCAGCAGCTTGGCGGGCCCGGGCATAAACAATGAGCAGTTCTTC
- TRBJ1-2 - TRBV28 CASSPRGIRGYTF TGTGCCAGCAGTCCCAGGGGTATTCGGGGCTACACCTTC
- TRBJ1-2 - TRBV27 CASSLNGRTYGYTF TGTGCCAGCAGTTTAAACGGAAGGACCTATGGCTACACCTTC
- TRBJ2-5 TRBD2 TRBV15 CATSRDNAGGPRETQYF TGTGCCACCAGCAGAGATAACGCGGGAGGGCCAAGAGAGACCCAGTACTTC
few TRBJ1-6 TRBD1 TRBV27 CASSLGTGNNSPLHF TGTGCCAGCAGTTTAGGGACAGGGAATAATTCACCCCTCCACTTT
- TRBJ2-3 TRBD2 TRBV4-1 CASSQASGAGDTQYF TGCGCCAGCAGCCAAGCTAGCGGGGCGGGAGATACGCAGTATTTT
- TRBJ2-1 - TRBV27 CASSFSGATHNEQFF TGTGCCAGCAGTTTCTCAGGGGCAACCCACAATGAGCAGTTCTTC
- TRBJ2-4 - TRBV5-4 CASSLQRAAVDSIQYF TGTGCCAGCAGCTTGCAGAGGGCGGCGGTGGATAGCATTCAGTACTTC
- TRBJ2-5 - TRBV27 CASSPWGVGETQYF TGTGCCAGCAGTCCATGGGGGGTTGGAGAGACCCAGTACTTC
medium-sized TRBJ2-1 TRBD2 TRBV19 CASSISPSGRHNEQFF TGTGCCAGTAGTATTTCGCCGAGCGGGAGGCACAATGAGCAGTTCTTC
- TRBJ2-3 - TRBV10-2 CASTRANTDTQYF TGCGCCAGCACTAGGGCTAACACAGATACGCAGTATTTT
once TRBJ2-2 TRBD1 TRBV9 CASSFTGAGELFF TGTGCCAGCAGCTTTACAGGGGCCGGGGAGCTGTTTTTT
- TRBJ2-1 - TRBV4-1 CASSQDDPRPSRGFF TGCGCCAGCAGCCAAGATGATCCTCGACCCTCACGGGGGTTCTTC
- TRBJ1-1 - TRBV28 CATNSRVGAFF TGTGCCACCAACAGCAGGGTTGGAGCTTTCTTT
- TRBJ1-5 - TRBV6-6 CANPGGGRGQPQHF TGTGCCAACCCCGGGGGGGGGCGCGGCCAGCCCCAGCATTTT
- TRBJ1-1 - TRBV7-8 CASSFIRGAEAFF TGTGCCAGCAGCTTCATCCGGGGAGCTGAAGCTTTCTTT
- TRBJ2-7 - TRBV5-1 CASSLELIGFHEQYF TGCGCCAGCAGCTTGGAGTTAATAGGGTTCCACGAGCAGTACTTC